This T cell receptor beta chain is drawn from a study of somatic mutations in cytotoxic T cells in rheumatoid arthritis. This table comes from immunoSEQ multiplex PCR, and its TCRdb copy is limited to in-frame clones, with some not included. The sample comprises approximately 9,700 clones, around 85% of which are singletons, and approximately 6.9% rests with the top ten. The CDR3 is made up of 13 amino acids. Trimming pared 5 bases from V and 2 bases from J, leaving 10 bases between. The germline gives CDR1 SQVTM, CDR2 ANQGSEA. The sequencing input was CD8+ T cells sorted from blood. This chain connects TRBV29-1 to TRBJ2-1; the D is unclear. The source is an adult with rheumatoid arthritis. The chain's CDR3 is CSVLFRAYNEQFF. CDR3 nucleotide sequence: TGCAGCGTTCTCTTTAGGGCCTACAATGAGCAGTTCTTC.